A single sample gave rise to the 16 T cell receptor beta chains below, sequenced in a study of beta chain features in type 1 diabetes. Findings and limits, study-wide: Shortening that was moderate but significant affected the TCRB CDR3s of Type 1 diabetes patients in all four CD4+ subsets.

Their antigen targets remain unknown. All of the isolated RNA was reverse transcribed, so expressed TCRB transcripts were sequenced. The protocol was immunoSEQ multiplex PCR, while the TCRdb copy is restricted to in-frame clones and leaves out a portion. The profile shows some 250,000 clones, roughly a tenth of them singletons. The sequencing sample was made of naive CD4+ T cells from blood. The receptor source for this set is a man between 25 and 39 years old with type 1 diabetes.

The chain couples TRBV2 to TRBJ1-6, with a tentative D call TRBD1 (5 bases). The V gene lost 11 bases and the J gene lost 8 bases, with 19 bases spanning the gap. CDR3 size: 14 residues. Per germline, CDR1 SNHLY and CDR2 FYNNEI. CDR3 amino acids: CADSPQGPDSPLHF. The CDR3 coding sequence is TGTGCCGACAGTCCTCAGGGTCCCGATTCACCCCTCCACTTT.

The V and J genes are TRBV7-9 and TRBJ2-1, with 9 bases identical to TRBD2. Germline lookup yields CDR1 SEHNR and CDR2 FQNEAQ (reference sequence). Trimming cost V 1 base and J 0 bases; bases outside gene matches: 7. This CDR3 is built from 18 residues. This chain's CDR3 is CASSLGASSGVSYNEQFF. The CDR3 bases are TGTGCCAGCAGCTTAGGGGCCTCTAGCGGGGTCTCCTACAATGAGCAGTTCTTC.

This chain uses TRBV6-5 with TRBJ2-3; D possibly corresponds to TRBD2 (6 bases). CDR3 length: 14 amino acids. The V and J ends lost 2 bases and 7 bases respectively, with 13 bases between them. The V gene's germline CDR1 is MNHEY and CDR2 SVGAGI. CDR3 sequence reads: CASSYGGATNTQYF. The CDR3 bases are TGTGCCAGCAGTTACGGCGGGGCGACGAATACGCAGTATTTT.

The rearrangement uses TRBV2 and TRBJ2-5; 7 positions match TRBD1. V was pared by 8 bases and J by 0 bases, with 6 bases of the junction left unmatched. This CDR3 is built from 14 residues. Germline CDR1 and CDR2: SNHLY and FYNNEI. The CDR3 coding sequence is TGTGCCAGCGGACCAGACAGGGACCAAGAGACCCAGTACTTC. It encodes CASGPDRDQETQYF.

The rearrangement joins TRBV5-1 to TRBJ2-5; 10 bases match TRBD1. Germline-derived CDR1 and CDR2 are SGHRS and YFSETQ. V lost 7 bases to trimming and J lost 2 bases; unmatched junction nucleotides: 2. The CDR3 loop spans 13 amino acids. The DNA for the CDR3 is TGCGCCAGCTCGGGACAGGGGCAAGAGACCCAGTACTTC. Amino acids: CASSGQGQETQYF.

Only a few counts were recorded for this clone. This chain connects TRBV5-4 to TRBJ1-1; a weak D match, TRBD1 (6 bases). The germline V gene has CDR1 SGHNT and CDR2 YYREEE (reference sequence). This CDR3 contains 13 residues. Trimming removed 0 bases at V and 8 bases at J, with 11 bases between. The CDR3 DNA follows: TGTGCCAGCAGCTTGGCACAGGGCGCAGAAGCTTTCTTT. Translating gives CASSLAQGAEAFF.

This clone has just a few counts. CDR3 coding DNA: TGCGCCAGCAGTCAAAACCAGGGACAGTCTACAGAAAAACTGTTTTTT. It translates to CASSQNQGQSTEKLFF. The chain joins TRBV5-1 to TRBJ1-4, with TRBD1 matching 7 bases. The ends lost 5 bases at V and 8 bases at J; junction bases unmatched: 15. The CDR3 totals 16 residues. Germline V gene lookup returns CDR1 SGHRS and CDR2 YFSETQ. The full variable domain, its missing parts supplied by reference TRBV5-1 and TRBJ1-4, is KAGVTQTPRYLIKTRGQQVTLSCSPISGHRSVSWYQQTPGQGLQFLFEYFSETQRNKGNFPGRFSGRQFSNSRSEMNVSTLELGDSALYLCASSQNQGQSTEKLFFGSGTQLSVL.

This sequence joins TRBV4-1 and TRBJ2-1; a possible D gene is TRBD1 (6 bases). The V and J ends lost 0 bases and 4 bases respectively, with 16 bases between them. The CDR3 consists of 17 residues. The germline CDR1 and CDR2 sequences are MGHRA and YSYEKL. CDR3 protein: CASSQDDRTTTYNEQFF. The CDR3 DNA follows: TGCGCCAGCAGCCAAGATGACAGGACCACAACTTACAATGAGCAGTTCTTC.

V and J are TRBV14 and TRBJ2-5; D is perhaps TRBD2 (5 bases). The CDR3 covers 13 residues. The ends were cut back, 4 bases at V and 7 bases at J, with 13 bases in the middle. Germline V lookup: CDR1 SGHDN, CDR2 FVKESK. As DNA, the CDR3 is TGTGCCAGCAGCCGGCTCGGGGTAGGGACCCAGTACTTC. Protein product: CASSRLGVGTQYF.

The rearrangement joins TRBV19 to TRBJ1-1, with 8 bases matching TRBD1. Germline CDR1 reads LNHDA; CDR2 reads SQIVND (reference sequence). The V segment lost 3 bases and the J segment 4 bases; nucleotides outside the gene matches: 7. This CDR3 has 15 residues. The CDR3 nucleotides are TGTGCCAGTAGTATTCAGACAGGGGATGGCACTGAAGCTTTCTTT. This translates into CASSIQTGDGTEAFF.

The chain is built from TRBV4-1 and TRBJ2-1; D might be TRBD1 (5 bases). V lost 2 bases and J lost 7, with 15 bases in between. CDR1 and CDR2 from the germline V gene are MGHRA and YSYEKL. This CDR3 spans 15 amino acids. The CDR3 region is CASSQRLAGRNEQFF. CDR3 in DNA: TGCGCCAGCAGCCAACGGCTGGCAGGGCGGAATGAGCAGTTCTTC.

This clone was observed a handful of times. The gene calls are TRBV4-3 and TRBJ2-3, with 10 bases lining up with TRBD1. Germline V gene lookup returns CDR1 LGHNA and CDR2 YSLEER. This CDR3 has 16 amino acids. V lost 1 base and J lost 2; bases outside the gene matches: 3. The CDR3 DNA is TGCGCCAGCAGCCAAGGACAGGGGGCCCTCACAGATACGCAGTATTTT. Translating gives CASSQGQGALTDTQYF.

The CDR3 is CSVGVHEQYF. DNA for the CDR3: TGCAGCGTGGGAGTACACGAGCAGTACTTC. This chain connects TRBV29-1 to TRBJ2-5; D is perhaps TRBD2 (5 bases). The end of the DNA aligns better with TRBJ2-7, so the J call may be wrong. The CDR3 spans 10 residues. Germline assignment: CDR1 SQVTM and CDR2 ANQGSEA.

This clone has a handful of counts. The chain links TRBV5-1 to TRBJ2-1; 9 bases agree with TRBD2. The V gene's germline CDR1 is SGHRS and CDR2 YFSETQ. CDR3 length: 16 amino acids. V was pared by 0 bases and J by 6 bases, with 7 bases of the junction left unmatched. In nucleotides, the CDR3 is TGCGCCAGCAGCTTGGTTGCCCAGCGGGGGGTCAATGAGCAGTTCTTC. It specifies CASSLVAQRGVNEQFF.

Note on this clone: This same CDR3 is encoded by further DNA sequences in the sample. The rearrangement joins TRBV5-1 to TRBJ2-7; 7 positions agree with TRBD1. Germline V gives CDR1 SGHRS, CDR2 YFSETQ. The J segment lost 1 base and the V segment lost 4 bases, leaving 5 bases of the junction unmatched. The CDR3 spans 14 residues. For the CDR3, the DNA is TGCGCCAGCAGCCCTGGGACAGAGTCCTACGAGCAGTACTTC. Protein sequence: CASSPGTESYEQYF.

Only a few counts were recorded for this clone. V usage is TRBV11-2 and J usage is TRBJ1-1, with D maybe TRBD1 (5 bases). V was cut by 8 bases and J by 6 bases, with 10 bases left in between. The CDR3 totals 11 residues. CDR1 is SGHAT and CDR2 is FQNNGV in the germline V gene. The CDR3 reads CASGGSPEAFF. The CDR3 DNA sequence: TGTGCCAGCGGGGGGAGTCCTGAAGCTTTCTTT.